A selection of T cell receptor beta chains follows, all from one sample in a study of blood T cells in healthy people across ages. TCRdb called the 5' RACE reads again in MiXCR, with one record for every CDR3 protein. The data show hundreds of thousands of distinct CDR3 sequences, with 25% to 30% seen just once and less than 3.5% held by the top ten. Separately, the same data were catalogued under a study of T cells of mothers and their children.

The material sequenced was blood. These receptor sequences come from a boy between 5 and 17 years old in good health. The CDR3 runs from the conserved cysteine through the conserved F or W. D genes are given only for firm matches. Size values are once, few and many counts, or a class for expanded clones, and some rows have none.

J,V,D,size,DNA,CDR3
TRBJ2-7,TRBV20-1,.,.,TGCAGTGCTAGGCGAGGGTACCAGCAGTGCTTC,CSARRGYQQCF
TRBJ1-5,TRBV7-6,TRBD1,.,TGTGCCAGCAGCTTAAGAGGTGGACAGGGGTATAGCAATCAGCCCCAGCATTTT,CASSLRGGQGYSNQPQHF
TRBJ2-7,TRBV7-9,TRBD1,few,TGTGCCAGCAGCTCCAAATCCGGGACAGGGTTCTCCGAGCAGTACTTC,CASSSKSGTGFSEQYF
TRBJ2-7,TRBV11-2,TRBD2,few,TGTGCCAGCAGCTTATCGGTCGGTATAGCGGGGTCCGTCTACGAGCAGTACTTC,CASSLSVGIAGSVYEQYF
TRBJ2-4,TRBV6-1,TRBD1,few,TGTGCCAGCAGGCCCCCAGGGGGCAAAAACATTCAGTACTTC,CASRPPGGKNIQYF
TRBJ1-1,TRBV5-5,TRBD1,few,TGTGCCAGCAGCTTTGGGACAGGACCAGACACTGAAGCTTTCTTT,CASSFGTGPDTEAFF
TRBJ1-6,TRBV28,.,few,TGTGCCAGCAGTTTATCAATTGAAGGGTCACCCCTCCACTTT,CASSLSIEGSPLHF
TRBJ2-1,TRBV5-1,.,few,TGCGCCAGCAGCTCCGGGTTCCCGAATGAGCAGTTCTTC,CASSSGFPNEQFF
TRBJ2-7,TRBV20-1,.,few,TGCAGTGCTAGAGAGTCCAGGAGGTCCTACGAGCAGTACTTC,CSARESRRSYEQYF
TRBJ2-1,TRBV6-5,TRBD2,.,TGTGCCAGCAGTTACTCGAGAGCGGGGGGGTACAATGAGCAGTTCTTC,CASSYSRAGGYNEQFF
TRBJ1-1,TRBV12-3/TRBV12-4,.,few,TGTGCCAGCAGTTTATACAAGGGACGGGAGAACACTGAAGCTTTCTTT,CASSLYKGRENTEAFF
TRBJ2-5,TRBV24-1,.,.,TGTGCCACCAGTGATTGGGGGGCCCAAGAGACCCAGTACTTC,CATSDWGAQETQYF
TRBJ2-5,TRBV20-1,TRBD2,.,TGCAGTGCTAGACTAGCGGGGAGCCAAGAGACCCAGTACTTC,CSARLAGSQETQYF
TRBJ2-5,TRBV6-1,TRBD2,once,TGTGCCAGCAGTGGGGGACTAGCGGGGGACCAAGAGACCCAGTACTTC,CASSGGLAGDQETQYF
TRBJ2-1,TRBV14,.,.,TGTGCCAGCAGCCCCAAAGGGATGCGGGTAACCTACAATGAGCAGTTCTTC,CASSPKGMRVTYNEQFF
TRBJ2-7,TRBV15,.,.,TGTGCCACCAGCAGAGGAGGGAACTACGAGCAGTACTTC,CATSRGGNYEQYF
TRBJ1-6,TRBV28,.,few,TGTGCCAGCAGTTTAGGGGCCAGGACCTTCGACTTT,CASSLGARTFDF
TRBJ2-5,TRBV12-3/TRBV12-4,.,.,TGTGCCAGCAGTTTAGTACAGGCTCTGGTGGAGACCCAGTACTTC,CASSLVQALVETQYF
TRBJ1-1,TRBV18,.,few,TGTGCCAGCTCACCACCGGGCAGGGTGAACACTGAAGCTTTCTTT,CASSPPGRVNTEAFF
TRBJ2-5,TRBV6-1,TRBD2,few,TGTGCCAGCAGCCATCCTAGCGGGGGGACTCAAGAGACCCAGTACTTC,CASSHPSGGTQETQYF
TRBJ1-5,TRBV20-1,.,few,TGCAGTGCTAGAGATTCGGCAGGAGGTCAGCCCCAGCATTTT,CSARDSAGGQPQHF
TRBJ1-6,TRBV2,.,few,TGTGCCAGCCAAGGACAGACCGATTCACCCCTCCACTTT,CASQGQTDSPLHF
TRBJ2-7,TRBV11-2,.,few,TGTGCCAGCCAACTGACAGGTGACCCCCGCGAGCAGTACTTC,CASQLTGDPREQYF
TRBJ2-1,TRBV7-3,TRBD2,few,TGTGCCAGCAGCCCTGGGACTAGCGGGGGCTATGAGCAGTTCTTC,CASSPGTSGGYEQFF
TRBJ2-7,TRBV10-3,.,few,TGTGCCATCAGTGAGTCGAGAGGTTACGAGCAGTACTTC,CAISESRGYEQYF
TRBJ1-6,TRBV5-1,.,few,TGCGCCAGCAGCCCCGAGCCCGTACAGGCTGACTTCTTGAGCTCCTATAATTCACCCCTCCACTTT,CASSPEPVQADFLSSYNSPLHF
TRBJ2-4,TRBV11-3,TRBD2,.,TGTGCCAGCGTCCGGGGGGGGCTCGGTACCAAAAACATTCAGTACTTC,CASVRGGLGTKNIQYF
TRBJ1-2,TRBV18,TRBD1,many,TGTGCCAGCTCACCCAGGAGGGGGCGCGATGGCTACACCTTC,CASSPRRGRDGYTF
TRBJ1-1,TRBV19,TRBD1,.,TGTGCCAGTAGTATAAGGACAGGGGACACTGAAGCTTTCTTT,CASSIRTGDTEAFF
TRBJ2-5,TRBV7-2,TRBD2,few,TGTGCCAGCAGCTTTAGCGGGGGGGCCGGGAAGACCCAGTACTTC,CASSFSGGAGKTQYF
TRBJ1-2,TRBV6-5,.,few,TGTGCCAGCAGCTCAGGGTTCTATGGCTACACCTTC,CASSSGFYGYTF
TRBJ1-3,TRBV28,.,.,TGTGCCAGCAGTTTCCCGCCTGGCGCAGTTACCGCTGGAAACACCATATATTTT,CASSFPPGAVTAGNTIYF
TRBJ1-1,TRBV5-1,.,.,TGCGCCAGCAGCTTGGGGACAGTGCTAATGAACACTGAAGCTTTCTTT,CASSLGTVLMNTEAFF
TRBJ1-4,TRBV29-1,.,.,TGCAGCGTTGGAGGAGTAGAGAATGAAAAACTGTTTTTT,CSVGGVENEKLFF
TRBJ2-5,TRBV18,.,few,TGTGCCAGCTCACCAGGGAGGTGGGAGACCCAGTACTTC,CASSPGRWETQYF
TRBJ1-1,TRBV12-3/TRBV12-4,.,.,TGTGCCAGCAGCATTCGGGACCACCCCATGAACACTGAAGCTTTCTTT,CASSIRDHPMNTEAFF
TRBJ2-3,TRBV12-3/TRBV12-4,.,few,TGTGCCAGCAGTTACGGCCACCACCAGTTCGGCACAGATACGCAGTATTTT,CASSYGHHQFGTDTQYF
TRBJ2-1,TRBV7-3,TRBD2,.,TGTGCCAGCAGCTCTAAGCGGGAGGGAAGGAATGAGCAGTTCTTC,CASSSKREGRNEQFF
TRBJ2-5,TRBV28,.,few,TGTGCCAGCAGCCCCCCTCGGGGGCAAGAGACCCAGTACTTC,CASSPPRGQETQYF
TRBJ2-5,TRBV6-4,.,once,TGTGCCAGCACTATGGAGACCCAGTACTTC,CASTMETQYF
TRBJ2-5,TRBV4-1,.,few,TGCGCCAGCAGCCAGATCAAGGGAGAGACCCAGTACTTC,CASSQIKGETQYF
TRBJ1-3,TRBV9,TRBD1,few,TGTGCCAGCAGCGGACAGGGCTCTGGAAACACCATATATTTT,CASSGQGSGNTIYF
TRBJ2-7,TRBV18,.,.,TGTGCCAGCTCACCACTGACAGGTGACGAGCAGTACTTC,CASSPLTGDEQYF
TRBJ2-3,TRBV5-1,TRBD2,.,TGCGCCAGCAGCCCGGACCTAGCGGGGGGGAATACGCAGTATTTT,CASSPDLAGGNTQYF